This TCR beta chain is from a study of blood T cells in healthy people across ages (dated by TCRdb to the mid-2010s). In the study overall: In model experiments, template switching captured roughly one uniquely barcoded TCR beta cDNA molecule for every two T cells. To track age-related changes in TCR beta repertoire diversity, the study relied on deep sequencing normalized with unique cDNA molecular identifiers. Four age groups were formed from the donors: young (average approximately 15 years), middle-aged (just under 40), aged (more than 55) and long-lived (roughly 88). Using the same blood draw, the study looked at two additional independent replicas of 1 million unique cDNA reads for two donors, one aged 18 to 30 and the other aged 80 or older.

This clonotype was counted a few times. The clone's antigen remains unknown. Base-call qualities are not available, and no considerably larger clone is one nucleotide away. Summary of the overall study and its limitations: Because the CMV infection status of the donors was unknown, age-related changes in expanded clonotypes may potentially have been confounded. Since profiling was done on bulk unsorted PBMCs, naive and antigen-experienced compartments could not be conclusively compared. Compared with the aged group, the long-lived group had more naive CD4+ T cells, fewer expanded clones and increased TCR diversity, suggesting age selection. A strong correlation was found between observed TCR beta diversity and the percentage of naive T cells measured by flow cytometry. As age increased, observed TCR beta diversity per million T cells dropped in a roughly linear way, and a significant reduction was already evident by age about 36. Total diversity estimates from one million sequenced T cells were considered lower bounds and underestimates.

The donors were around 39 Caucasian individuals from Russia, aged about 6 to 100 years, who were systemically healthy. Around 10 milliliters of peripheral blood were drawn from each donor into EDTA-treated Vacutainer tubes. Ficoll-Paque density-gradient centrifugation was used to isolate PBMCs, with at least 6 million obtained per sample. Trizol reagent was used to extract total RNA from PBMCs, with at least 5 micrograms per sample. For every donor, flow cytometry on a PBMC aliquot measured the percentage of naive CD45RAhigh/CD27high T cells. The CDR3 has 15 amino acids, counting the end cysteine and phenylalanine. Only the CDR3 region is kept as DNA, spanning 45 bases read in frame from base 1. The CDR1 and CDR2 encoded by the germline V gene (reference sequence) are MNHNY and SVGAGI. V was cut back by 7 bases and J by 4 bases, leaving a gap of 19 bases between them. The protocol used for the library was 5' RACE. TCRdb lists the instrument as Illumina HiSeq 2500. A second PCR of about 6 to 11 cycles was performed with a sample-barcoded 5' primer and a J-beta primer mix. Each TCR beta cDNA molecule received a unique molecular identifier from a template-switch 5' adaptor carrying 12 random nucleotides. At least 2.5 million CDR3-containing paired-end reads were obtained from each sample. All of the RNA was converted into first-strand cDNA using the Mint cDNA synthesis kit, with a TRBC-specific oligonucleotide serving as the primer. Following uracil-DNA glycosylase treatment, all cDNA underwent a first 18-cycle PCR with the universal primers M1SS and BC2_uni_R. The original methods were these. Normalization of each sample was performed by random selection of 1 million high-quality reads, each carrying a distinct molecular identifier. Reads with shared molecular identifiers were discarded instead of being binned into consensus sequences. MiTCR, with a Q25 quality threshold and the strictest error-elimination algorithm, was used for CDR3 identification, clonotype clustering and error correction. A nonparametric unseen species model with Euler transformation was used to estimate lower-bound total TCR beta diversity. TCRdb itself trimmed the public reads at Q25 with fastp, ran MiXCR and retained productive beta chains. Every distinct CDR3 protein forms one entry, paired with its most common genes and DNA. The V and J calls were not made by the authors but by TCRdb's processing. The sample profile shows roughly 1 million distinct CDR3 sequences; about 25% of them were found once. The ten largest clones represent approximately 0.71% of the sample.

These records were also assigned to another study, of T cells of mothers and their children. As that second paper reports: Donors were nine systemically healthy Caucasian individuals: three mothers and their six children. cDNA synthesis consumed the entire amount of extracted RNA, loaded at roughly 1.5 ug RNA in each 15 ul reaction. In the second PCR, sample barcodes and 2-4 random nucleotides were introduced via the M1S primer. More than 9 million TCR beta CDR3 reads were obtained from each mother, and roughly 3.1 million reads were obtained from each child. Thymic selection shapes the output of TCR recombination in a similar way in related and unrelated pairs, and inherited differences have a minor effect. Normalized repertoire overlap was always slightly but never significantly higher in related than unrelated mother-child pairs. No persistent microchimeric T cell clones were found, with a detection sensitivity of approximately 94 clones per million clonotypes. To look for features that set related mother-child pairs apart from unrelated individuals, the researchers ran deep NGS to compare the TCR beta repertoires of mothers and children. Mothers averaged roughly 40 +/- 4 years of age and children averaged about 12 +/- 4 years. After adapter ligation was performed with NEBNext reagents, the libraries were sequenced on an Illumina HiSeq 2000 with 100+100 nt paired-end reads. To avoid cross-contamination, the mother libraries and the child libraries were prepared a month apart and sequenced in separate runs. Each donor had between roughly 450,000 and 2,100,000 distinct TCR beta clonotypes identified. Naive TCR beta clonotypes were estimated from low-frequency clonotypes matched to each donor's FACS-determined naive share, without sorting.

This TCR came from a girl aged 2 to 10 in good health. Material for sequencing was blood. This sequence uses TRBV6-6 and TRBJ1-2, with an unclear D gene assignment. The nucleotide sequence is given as TGTGCCAGCAACGGTCGGCAGGCTTGGGCCTATGGCTACACCTTC. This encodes CASNGRQAWAYGYTF.